This TCR beta chain was found in a study of blood T cell repertoires in COVID-19. V shed 4 bases and J shed 11 bases, with 12 bases lying between them. The CDR3 extends over 13 amino acids. The germline CDR1 and CDR2 sequences are LNHDA and SQIVND (reference sequence). The repertoire was sequenced with immunoSEQ multiplex PCR; TCRdb's copy has only in-frame clones and lacks some. The table records approximately 190,000 clones, 75% to 95% of them present only once. The sequence was obtained from a man aged 45-60 years with acute or convalescent COVID-19. Sequencing input: peripheral blood. The V and J genes are TRBV19 and TRBJ1-6, with D maybe TRBD1 (5 bases). This chain's CDR3 is CASSTEGRTPLHF. CDR3 DNA: TGTGCCAGTAGTACGGAGGGGCGGACACCCCTCCACTTT.